Listed here are 22 T cell receptor beta chains from one sample, sequenced in a study of blood T cell repertoires in COVID-19. Clones were sequenced by immunoSEQ multiplex PCR, and TCRdb holds only the in-frame ones, with some missing. This table has 85,000 to 120,000 clones, 80% to 90% appearing once. Material for sequencing was peripheral blood. The receptors originated from a man between 35 and 55 years old with active or convalescent COVID-19.

The rearrangement joins TRBV2 to TRBJ2-1, with D perhaps matching TRBD2 (6 bases). Germline V gene sequence: CDR1 SNHLY, CDR2 FYNNEI. The CDR3 extends over 14 amino acids. Trimming stripped 6 bases from V and 8 bases from J, with 17 bases between. CDR3: CASRTVRERDEQFF. The CDR3 DNA follows: TGTGCCAGCAGGACCGTCAGGGAGCGGGATGAGCAGTTCTTC.

The chain uses TRBV20-1 and TRBJ1-1; D uncertain. CDR1 and CDR2 from the germline V gene are DFQATT and SNEGSKA (reference sequence). The CDR3 has 11 amino acids. Trimming shortened V by 0 bases and J by 7 bases, and 6 bases separated the two germline ends. The DNA of the CDR3 is TGCAGTGCTAGAGACAGATTTGAAGCTTTCTTT. Translation: CSARDRFEAFF.

This clone is a singleton in its sample. The rearrangement joins TRBV14 to TRBJ1-6; D is perhaps TRBD1 (5 bases). This CDR3 region has 15 residues. From germline, CDR1 is SGHDN and CDR2 FVKESK. The V gene lost 0 bases and the J gene lost 3 bases, with 6 bases spanning the gap. In DNA form, the CDR3 reads TGTGCCAGCAGCCAAGACGGGGGCTATAATTCACCCCTCCACTTT. Translated, it gives CASSQDGGYNSPLHF. Combining the CDR3 with reference TRBV14 and TRBJ1-6 gives the whole variable domain EAGVTQFPSHSVIEKGQTVTLRCDPISGHDNLYWYRRVMGKEIKFLLHFVKESKQDESGMPNNRFLAERTGGTYSTLKVQPAELEDSGVYFCASSQDGGYNSPLHFGNGTRLTVT.

The gene calls are TRBV19 and TRBJ2-1, with a weak D call TRBD1 (6 bases). The V gene lost 7 bases and the J gene lost 0 bases, with 13 bases spanning the gap. There are 15 residues in the CDR3. Germline V gene lookup returns CDR1 LNHDA and CDR2 SQIVND (reference sequence). The CDR3 sequence: CASKTGTNSYNEQFF. CDR3 coding DNA: TGTGCCAGTAAAACCGGGACAAACTCCTACAATGAGCAGTTCTTC.

J is TRBJ2-7 and V is TRBV5-1; TRBD1 agrees at 9 bases. The CDR3 sequence is 16 residues long. CDR1 SGHRS and CDR2 YFSETQ come from the germline V gene. V gave up 3 bases and J gave up 7 bases; unmatched junction bases: 14. CDR3 protein: CASSSIDWTGVQEQYF. DNA for the CDR3: TGCGCCAGCAGCTCTATAGATTGGACAGGGGTTCAAGAGCAGTACTTC.

This clone was observed a handful of times. The genes are TRBV7-6 and TRBJ1-5; 7 bases are a match to TRBD1. The junction had 11 bases not matched to a gene; V was cut back by 1 base and J by 2 bases. This CDR3 has 18 amino acids. The V gene's germline CDR1 is SGHVS and CDR2 FNYEAQ. CDR3 in DNA: TGTGCCAGCAGCTTAGACCCCTACAGGGGAGTAGGCAATCAGCCCCAGCATTTT. Residues: CASSLDPYRGVGNQPQHF. Supplemented by reference TRBV7-6 and TRBJ1-5, the full variable domain reads GAGVSQSPRYKVTKRGQDVALRCDPISGHVSLYWYRQALGQGPEFLTYFNYEAQQDKSGLPNDRFSAERPEGSISTLTIQRTEQRDSAMYRCASSLDPYRGVGNQPQHFGDGTRLSIL.

V and J are TRBV30 and TRBJ1-5; possibly TRBD1 for D (5 bases). The CDR3 contains 15 residues. Trimming cost V 5 bases and J 4 bases, with 18 bases left between them. In germline, CDR1 is GTSNPN, CDR2 SVGIG (reference sequence). As DNA, the CDR3 is TGTGCCTGGGCGTGGCAGGGCCTAGAAAATCAGCCCCAGCATTTT. Translated: CAWAWQGLENQPQHF.

This clone was seen just once. The J gene is TRBJ2-4, the V gene TRBV4-2, with 7 bases lining up with TRBD2. This CDR3 is built from 16 residues. The V gene's germline CDR1 is LGHNA and CDR2 YNFKEQ. J was trimmed by 1 base and V by 0 bases; bases with no gene match: 3. Written as DNA, the CDR3 is TGTGCCAGCAGCCAAGAGCCAGCGGGGGCCAAAAACATTCAGTACTTC. This encodes CASSQEPAGAKNIQYF.

The rearrangement links TRBV29-1 to TRBJ1-4; D not resolved. There are 12 residues in the CDR3. In germline, CDR1 is SQVTM, CDR2 ANQGSEA. V lost 7 bases and J 8 bases, leaving 14 bases between the germline ends. The CDR3 coding sequence is TGCAGCGGGAGGGAGGAAGGGGAAAAACTGTTTTTT. It is translated as CSGREEGEKLFF.

The CDR3: CASSGPTGLGQYF. The DNA of the CDR3 is TGTGCCAGCAGCGGGCCAACAGGGCTTGGGCAGTACTTC. The J gene is TRBJ2-7, the V gene TRBV13; D may be TRBD1 (6 bases). V dropped 5 bases and J dropped 9 bases, with 17 bases sitting between them. The germline gives CDR1 PRHDT, CDR2 FYEKMQ (reference sequence). The CDR3 has 13 residues. The full variable domain, in which reference TRBV13 and TRBJ2-7 provide the parts outside the CDR3, is AAGVIQSPRHLIKEKRETATLKCYPIPRHDTVYWYQQGPGQDPQFLISFYEKMQSDKGSIPDRFSAQQFSDYHSELNMSSLELGDSALYFCASSGPTGLGQYFGPGTRLTVT.

There are a few counts of this clone. This chain uses TRBV7-3 with TRBJ1-1; 8 bases fit TRBD1. The CDR3 totals 14 residues. V was clipped by 4 bases and J by 6 bases; unmatched bases: 7. CDR1 is SGHTA and CDR2 is FQGTGA in the germline V gene. This chain's CDR3 is CASSSTGTGSEAFF. The CDR3 DNA reads as TGTGCCAGCAGCTCCACCGGGACAGGCTCTGAAGCTTTCTTT.

This clone showed up just once. The chain recombines TRBV2 with TRBJ1-2, with 9 bases aligning to TRBD1. The germline V gene encodes CDR1 SNHLY and CDR2 FYNNEI. V trimming: 6 bases; J trimming: 8 bases; junction bases outside the gene matches: 10. This CDR3 has 14 amino acids. The CDR3 loop reads CASRETGGRGGYTF. The CDR3 DNA sequence: TGTGCCAGCAGGGAGACAGGGGGTAGGGGCGGCTACACCTTC.

The chain combines TRBV10-3 with TRBJ2-7, with 9 bases matching TRBD1. The V gene end was trimmed by 2 bases and the J gene end by 6 bases; junction bases not matched to a gene: 5. This CDR3 has 14 residues. From germline, CDR1 is ENHRY and CDR2 SYGVKD. The CDR3 spells CAISEPDRGPEQYF. The CDR3 nucleotides are TGTGCCATCAGTGAGCCGGACAGGGGTCCCGAGCAGTACTTC.

The rearrangement links TRBV7-9 to TRBJ1-3; D unresolved. V lost 0 bases to trimming and J lost 1 base, with 10 bases between them. The germline CDR1 and CDR2 sequences are SEHNR and FQNEAQ (reference sequence). This CDR3 is 16 amino acids long. The CDR3 sequence: CASSLAYTSSGNTIYF. The CDR3 DNA is TGTGCCAGCAGCTTAGCTTACACCTCGTCTGGAAACACCATATATTTT.

The chain recombines TRBV5-1 with TRBJ2-7, with TRBD2 matching 9 bases. Germline values: CDR1 SGHRS, CDR2 YFSETQ. This CDR3 is 15 amino acids long. The J segment lost 2 bases and the V segment lost 4 bases, leaving 7 bases of the junction unmatched. Here the CDR3 DNA reads TGCGCCAGCAGCGCGGGAGGGAGAAGGACCTACGAGCAGTACTTC. Amino acids: CASSAGGRRTYEQYF. The complete variable domain, with remaining parts taken from reference TRBV5-1 and TRBJ2-7, reads KAGVTQTPRYLIKTRGQQVTLSCSPISGHRSVSWYQQTPGQGLQFLFEYFSETQRNKGNFPGRFSGRQFSNSRSEMNVSTLELGDSALYLCASSAGGRRTYEQYFGPGTRLTVT.

The chain uses TRBV27 and TRBJ2-7; D is possibly TRBD1 (5 bases). The CDR3 runs 14 residues. Germline-derived CDR1 and CDR2 are MNHEY and SMNVEV (reference sequence). The ends were cut back, 3 bases at V and 2 bases at J, with 11 bases in the middle. The CDR3: CASSLGSGPYEQYF. As DNA, the CDR3 is TGTGCCAGCAGTTTGGGGTCAGGGCCCTACGAGCAGTACTTC.

The V and J genes are TRBV3-1 (or the pseudogene TRBV3-2) and TRBJ1-1, with D maybe TRBD1 (6 bases). Germline CDR1 and CDR2: LGHDT and YNNKEL (reference sequence). This CDR3 contains 16 residues. The germline V and J ends were trimmed by 0 bases and 3 bases, with 14 bases remaining between them. CDR3 DNA: TGTGCCAGCAGCCAAGATTGGGGGGGGCGGTACACTGAAGCTTTCTTT. Encoded protein: CASSQDWGGRYTEAFF.

CDR3 in amino acids: CASSPRVRNEKLFF. The DNA for the CDR3 is TGTGCCAGCAGTCCCAGGGTTCGTAATGAAAAACTGTTTTTT. The rearrangement uses TRBV27 and TRBJ1-4, with D possibly TRBD1 on 5 matching bases. The CDR3 loop spans 14 amino acids. The V end lost 5 bases, the J end lost 4 bases, and 11 bases lay between the germline ends. The germline V gene has CDR1 MNHEY and CDR2 SMNVEV (reference sequence).

The V call is TRBV11-2, the J call TRBJ1-2; the D gene is possibly TRBD1 (6 bases). The germline gives CDR1 SGHAT, CDR2 FQNNGV. The length of the CDR3 is 17 residues. The V end lost 4 bases, the J end lost 3 bases, and 21 bases lay between the germline ends. The chain's CDR3 is CASSSTVGQGRYYGYTF. The CDR3 bases are TGTGCCAGCAGCTCCACGGTAGGGCAGGGGAGATACTATGGCTACACCTTC.

The rearrangement uses TRBV5-1 and TRBJ1-1; the match to TRBD1 covers 8 bases. V gave up 6 bases and J gave up 0 bases; unmatched junction bases: 7. This CDR3 has 15 amino acids. The germline CDR1 and CDR2 sequences are SGHRS and YFSETQ. CDR3 nucleotides: TGCGCCAGCACCCTCCAGACAGGGGTGAACACTGAAGCTTTCTTT. It encodes CASTLQTGVNTEAFF.

This chain links TRBV3-1 (or the pseudogene TRBV3-2) with TRBJ2-3; 9 bases are shared with TRBD1. Germline V gene lookup returns CDR1 LGHDT and CDR2 YNNKEL (reference sequence). V lost 1 base, J lost 4 bases, and 3 bases stayed unmatched. This CDR3 has 15 residues. The DNA for the CDR3 is TGTGCCAGCAGCCAAGCAACAGGGGGCGCAGATACGCAGTATTTT. Amino acid sequence: CASSQATGGADTQYF.

This chain uses TRBV27 with TRBJ1-1; the match to TRBD1 covers 9 bases. This CDR3 has 16 amino acids. Trimming cost V 3 bases and J 1 base; bases outside gene matches: 6. Germline values: CDR1 MNHEY, CDR2 SMNVEV (reference sequence). The CDR3 bases are TGTGCCAGCAGTTTGACAGCGGGACAGGGGAACACTGAAGCTTTCTTT. Translating gives CASSLTAGQGNTEAFF.